The next 20 T cell receptor beta chains were all read from a single sample in a study of CD8 T cells in ankylosing spondylitis. From the 5' RACE reads, TCRdb called clonotypes with MiXCR, one entry per CDR3 protein. The profile covers approximately 250,000 distinct CDR3 sequences, with 30% to 35% appearing a single time and about 4.2% taken by the ten largest. Sequencing input: blood, either unsorted or a sorted T cell fraction (not recorded which). The source is a male donor with ankylosing spondylitis or in good health (not recorded which).

Written as DNA, the CDR3 is TGCAGTGCTGAGATGGACAGATCAACCGCGGCTTTCTTT. It is translated as CSAEMDRSTAAFF. J is TRBJ1-1 and V is TRBV20-1, with TRBD1 as a possible D gene (6 bases). The V gene lost 5 bases and the J gene lost 11 bases, with 21 bases spanning the gap. In germline, CDR1 is DFQATT, CDR2 SNEGSKA (reference sequence). The CDR3 length is 13 residues.

The chain joins TRBV12-3 or TRBV12-4 to TRBJ2-3; D unclear. CDR3 size: 14 residues. Deletions cut 1 base from V and 2 bases from J, with 7 bases between. CDR3 sequence: CASSLGANTDTQYF. The CDR3 coding sequence is TGTGCCAGCAGTTTAGGTGCAAACACAGATACGCAGTATTTT.

This clonotype was observed many times. The chain couples TRBV29-1 to TRBJ2-1; the D is unclear. With 3 bases removed from V and 8 bases from J, the gap between germline ends came to 8 bases. The CDR3 consists of 11 residues. Germline-derived CDR1 and CDR2 are SQVTM and ANQGSEA. Written as DNA, the CDR3 is TGCAGCGTTGAGGCAGATTATGAGCAGTTCTTC. Its protein is CSVEADYEQFF.

The table lists this clonotype with a few counts. The rearrangement links TRBV27 to TRBJ1-1; 7 nucleotides align to TRBD1. Trimming removed 4 bases from V and 3 bases from J; junction bases left unmatched: 8. This CDR3 contains 15 residues. Germline V gene data show CDR1 as MNHEY and CDR2 as SMNVEV (reference sequence). CDR3: CASSSRGREDTEAFF. DNA of the CDR3: TGTGCCAGCAGTTCAAGGGGGCGCGAGGACACTGAAGCTTTCTTT.

This chain uses TRBV10-2 with TRBJ1-3; D gene unclear. This CDR3 is 11 amino acids long. CDR1 and CDR2 (germline): WSHSY, SAAADI. Trimming shortened V by 10 bases and J by 0 bases, and 4 bases separated the two germline ends. The CDR3 DNA sequence: TGCGCCACTACCTCTGGAAACACCATATATTTT. It is translated as CATTSGNTIYF.

This chain links TRBV15 with TRBJ2-3; 10 bases align to TRBD1. Germline CDR1 reads LNHNV; CDR2 reads YYDKDF (reference sequence). This CDR3 has 14 residues. Germline trimming cut 5 bases from V and 6 bases from J; bases unmatched to any gene: 5. The CDR3: CATSQDRGRDTQYF. In DNA, the CDR3 is TGTGCCACCAGCCAAGACAGGGGGCGTGATACGCAGTATTTT.

The chain employs TRBV5-1 and TRBJ2-5; TRBD2 might be the D (6 bases). V lost 4 bases to trimming and J lost 0 bases, with 10 bases between them. Germline CDR1 is SGHRS and CDR2 is YFSETQ. The CDR3 covers 14 residues. The CDR3 here is CASSPRGNQETQYF. CDR3 coding DNA: TGCGCCAGCAGCCCCCGCGGGAACCAAGAGACCCAGTACTTC. Looking up the rest from reference TRBV5-1 and TRBJ2-5 gives the full variable domain: KAGVTQTPRYLIKTRGQQVTLSCSPISGHRSVSWYQQTPGQGLQFLFEYFSETQRNKGNFPGRFSGRQFSNSRSEMNVSTLELGDSALYLCASSPRGNQETQYFGPGTRLLVL.

The rearrangement uses TRBV5-4 and TRBJ2-1; 7 positions match TRBD2. V trimming: 0 bases; J trimming: 0 bases; junction bases outside the gene matches: 3. CDR3 size: 16 residues. In germline, CDR1 is SGHNT, CDR2 YYREEE (reference sequence). DNA for the CDR3: TGTGCCAGCAGCTTGGCAGGACTAGTCTCCTACAATGAGCAGTTCTTC. Translated, it gives CASSLAGLVSYNEQFF.

The chain uses TRBV10-3 and TRBJ1-3, with D maybe TRBD1 (5 bases). The CDR3 is 15 residues long. The germline CDR1 and CDR2 sequences are ENHRY and SYGVKD. V was pared by 7 bases and J by 0 bases, with 13 bases between. CDR3 nucleotides: TGTGCCATCAAGGTGGCAGGGAGCTCTGGAAACACCATATATTTT. Amino acids: CAIKVAGSSGNTIYF.

DNA for the CDR3: TGCGCCAGCAGCCAGCCGGGAGTCGGGACCCAGTACTTC. Its translation is CASSQPGVGTQYF. The chain couples TRBV4-1 to TRBJ2-5; D is perhaps TRBD2 (6 bases). Germline CDR1 is MGHRA and CDR2 is YSYEKL. The germline V and J ends were trimmed by 3 bases and 7 bases, with 12 bases remaining between them. The CDR3 is 13 amino acids.

This clonotype was seen a handful of times. The chain is built from TRBV7-9 and TRBJ2-1; D possibly corresponds to TRBD1 (5 bases). Germline V gene data show CDR1 as SEHNR and CDR2 as FQNEAQ (reference sequence). CDR3 length: 14 residues. The V and J ends lost 5 bases and 3 bases respectively, with 11 bases between them. The CDR3 DNA reads as TGTGCCAGCAGCCCCAAGACAGACTACAATGAGCAGTTCTTC. Translated: CASSPKTDYNEQFF. The full variable domain, rest sourced from reference TRBV7-9 and TRBJ2-1, is DTGVSQNPRHKITKRGQNVTFRCDPISEHNRLYWYRQTLGQGPEFLTYFQNEAQLEKSRLLSDRFSAERPKGSFSTLEIQRTEQGDSAMYLCASSPKTDYNEQFFGPGTRLTVL.

This sequence joins TRBV10-3 and TRBJ2-5, with no clear D. V lost 2 bases and J lost 5, with 6 bases in between. CDR1 ENHRY and CDR2 SYGVKD come from the germline V gene. This CDR3 spans 12 amino acids. The CDR3 sequence: CAISERAETQYF. The CDR3 DNA reads as TGTGCCATCAGTGAGAGAGCGGAGACCCAGTACTTC.

The table lists this clonotype with a count of one. This chain connects TRBV6-1 to TRBJ2-3; D gene unclear. V was shortened by 6 bases and J by 3 bases, with 16 bases between the two germline ends. Germline assignment: CDR1 MNHNS and CDR2 SASEGT. The CDR3 contains 15 residues. DNA for the CDR3: TGTGCCAGCAGCCCTAATGGCCCGGGTACAGATACGCAGTATTTT. It codes for CASSPNGPGTDTQYF.

This clonotype has more than one count but fewer than ten. The chain combines TRBV20-1 with TRBJ2-5; a weak D match, TRBD1 (6 bases). V lost 6 bases, J lost 0 bases, and 11 bases lay in between. CDR1 DFQATT and CDR2 SNEGSKA come from the germline V gene (reference sequence). The CDR3 loop spans 13 amino acids. The CDR3 nucleotides are TGCAGTGCGGCCCGGGACAACCAAGAGACCCAGTACTTC. It translates to CSAARDNQETQYF.

This clonotype was seen a handful of times. The V gene is TRBV20-1, the J gene TRBJ2-1; D possibly corresponds to TRBD1 (6 bases). Trimming cost V 6 bases and J 6 bases, with 12 bases left between them. CDR3 length: 12 residues. Germline CDR1 DFQATT, CDR2 SNEGSKA (reference sequence). CDR3: CSAPKGVNEQFF. The CDR3 DNA reads TGCAGTGCACCGAAGGGGGTCAATGAGCAGTTCTTC.

The chain couples TRBV7-2 to TRBJ2-1; D possibly corresponds to TRBD2 (5 bases). This CDR3 spans 14 amino acids. Per germline, CDR1 SGHTA and CDR2 FQGNSA. V lost 5 bases, J lost 5 bases, and 13 bases lay in between. CDR3 in amino acids: CASSVDYGNNEQFF. The DNA of the CDR3 is TGTGCCAGCAGCGTAGACTACGGAAACAATGAGCAGTTCTTC.

The V gene is TRBV10-3, the J gene TRBJ1-2; tentatively, D is TRBD1 (5 bases). The V gene lost 2 bases and the J gene lost 3 bases, with 16 bases spanning the gap. The CDR3 is 16 residues long. Germline CDR1 and CDR2: ENHRY and SYGVKD. The CDR3 loop reads CAISERGQGTYYGYTF. CDR3 in DNA: TGTGCCATCAGTGAGCGGGGCCAGGGAACTTACTATGGCTACACCTTC.

This clonotype showed up just a few times. The V gene is TRBV9, the J gene TRBJ2-7; 9 bases line up with TRBD1. Germline assignment: CDR1 SGDLS and CDR2 YYNGEE. The CDR3 extends over 14 amino acids. With 4 bases clipped from V and 2 bases from J, the junction kept 4 bases outside the gene matches. The CDR3, as DNA: TGTGCCAGCAGCCAAGGGACAGGGACCTACGAGCAGTACTTC. Its translation: CASSQGTGTYEQYF.

This chain links TRBV12-3 or TRBV12-4 with TRBJ2-2, with 8 bases that match TRBD1. CDR3 length equals 16 residues. With 5 bases clipped from V and 3 bases from J, the junction kept 8 bases outside the gene matches. This CDR3 reads CASSPAGQVDTGELFF. In DNA, the CDR3 is TGTGCCAGCAGTCCCGCGGGACAGGTCGACACCGGGGAGCTGTTTTTT.

This chain uses TRBV12-3 or TRBV12-4 with TRBJ2-7, with a weak D call TRBD1 (6 bases). Trimming took off 9 bases at V and 2 bases at J, with 11 bases between the two ends. The CDR3 spans 12 residues. For the CDR3, the DNA is TGTGCCAGTATGACAGGAACCTACGAGCAGTACTTC. Amino acids: CASMTGTYEQYF.